The 31 T cell receptor beta chains listed next were all sequenced from one sample in a study of identical twins. TCRdb called the 5' RACE reads again in MiXCR, with one record for every CDR3 protein. Of around 530,000 distinct CDR3 sequences listed, approximately 14% were seen once; the top ten hold 0.35% to 0.45%. In addition, the sample was reused for a study of yellow fever vaccine responses in identical twins.

Sequencing input: CD4+ T cells sorted from blood. These receptors all stem from a young woman in good health.

The rearrangement uses TRBV3-1 and TRBJ1-2; D may be TRBD1 (5 bases). Germline CDR1 reads LGHDT; CDR2 reads YNNKEL (reference sequence). The CDR3 runs to 15 residues. Trimming pared 1 base from V and 7 bases from J, leaving 16 bases between. The DNA of the CDR3 is TGTGCCAGCAGCCAAGCCCCGCCAGGGAGGAGTGGCTACACCTTC. Translating gives CASSQAPPGRSGYTF.

This clonotype occurred a few times. J is TRBJ2-7 and V is TRBV2; 13 bases align to TRBD2. The germline CDR1 and CDR2 sequences are SNHLY and FYNNEI. The CDR3 extends over 15 amino acids. Trimming cost V 6 bases and J 5 bases; bases outside gene matches: 7. Here the CDR3 reads CASRGLAGEFDEQYF. CDR3 in DNA: TGTGCCAGCAGAGGACTAGCGGGAGAATTCGACGAGCAGTACTTC.

This clonotype has at least ten counts. The chain is built from TRBV24-1 and TRBJ2-1; D perhaps matches TRBD1 (5 bases). The V and J ends lost 2 bases and 10 bases respectively, with 5 bases between them. This CDR3 has 11 residues. Germline V gene sequence: CDR1 KGHDR, CDR2 SFDVKD. The CDR3 sequence is CATSDSGEQFF. DNA for the CDR3: TGTGCCACCAGTGATTCAGGGGAGCAGTTCTTC.

The genes are TRBV5-1 and TRBJ2-7, with D perhaps TRBD2 (6 bases). The V end was cut by 0 bases, the J end by 0 bases, with 16 bases between. Germline V gene sequence: CDR1 SGHRS, CDR2 YFSETQ. This CDR3 comprises 17 residues. This chain's CDR3 is CASSLGLTGGSSYEQYF. The CDR3 nucleotides are TGCGCCAGCAGCTTGGGACTCACTGGGGGGAGCTCCTACGAGCAGTACTTC.

This rearrangement joins TRBV3-1 to TRBJ2-4; no definite D call. The CDR3 runs 15 residues. The V gene lost 0 bases and the J gene lost 3 bases, with 9 bases spanning the gap. Germline V gene data show CDR1 as LGHDT and CDR2 as YNNKEL (reference sequence). CDR3 amino acids: CASSQDMVDKNIQYF. The CDR3 nucleotides are TGTGCCAGCAGCCAAGATATGGTTGACAAAAACATTCAGTACTTC.

This clonotype was recorded a few times. V usage is TRBV29-1 and J usage is TRBJ2-5; 12 bases fit TRBD2. CDR3 size: 14 residues. With 4 bases clipped from V and 5 bases from J, the junction kept 5 bases outside the gene matches. The V gene's germline CDR1 is SQVTM and CDR2 ANQGSEA. The DNA for the CDR3 is TGCAGCGTTGGCTTACTAGCGGGAGGCGAGACCCAGTACTTC. Protein product: CSVGLLAGGETQYF.

This rearrangement joins TRBV6-1 to TRBJ2-7; maybe TRBD1 (5 bases). This CDR3 has 13 residues. Germline values: CDR1 MNHNS, CDR2 SASEGT. Trimming removed 10 bases at V and 3 bases at J, with 16 bases between. The CDR3, as DNA: TGTGCCACACTCCTGGACACCCACTACGAGCAGTACGTC. Residues: CATLLDTHYEQYV.

This clonotype was found a few times. The chain joins TRBV29-1 to TRBJ2-2; perhaps TRBD1 as D (6 bases). In germline, CDR1 is SQVTM, CDR2 ANQGSEA. V lost 3 bases to trimming and J lost 6 bases, with 17 bases between them. CDR3 size: 15 residues. The CDR3 reads CSVDPRTASAGELFF. The CDR3 coding sequence is TGCAGCGTTGACCCTCGGACAGCCTCGGCCGGGGAGCTGTTTTTT.

V gene TRBV14 combines with J gene TRBJ2-2; D might be TRBD1 (6 bases). CDR3 length: 15 amino acids. Trimming pared 2 bases from V and 4 bases from J, leaving 11 bases between. CDR1 is SGHDN and CDR2 is FVKESK in the germline V gene. In DNA form, the CDR3 reads TGTGCCAGCAGCCAATTGGGGGCGGGCACCGGGGAGCTGTTTTTT. Translating it yields CASSQLGAGTGELFF.

The chain joins TRBV13 to TRBJ2-7; 8 bases are shared with TRBD1. The CDR3 has 15 amino acids. Germline CDR1 reads PRHDT; CDR2 reads FYEKMQ (reference sequence). V dropped 4 bases and J dropped 6; count of bases not matched to a gene: 11. The CDR3 nucleotides read TGTGCCAGCAGCTCACCTGGACAGGGAGTCGGCGAGCAGTACTTC. Protein sequence: CASSSPGQGVGEQYF.

This clonotype was seen a handful of times. The genes are TRBV27 and TRBJ1-4; D is uncertain. This CDR3 has 15 amino acids. Trimming took 5 bases from V and 0 from J, leaving 10 bases between them. Germline V gene sequence: CDR1 MNHEY, CDR2 SMNVEV (reference sequence). The CDR3 region is CASSKKGSTNEKLFF. CDR3 DNA sequence: TGTGCCAGCAGTAAAAAGGGATCAACTAATGAAAAACTGTTTTTT.

This rearrangement joins TRBV5-6 to TRBJ2-6; D is unclear. V gave up 0 bases and J gave up 0 bases, with 13 bases separating them. Germline values: CDR1 SGHDT, CDR2 YYEEEE. This CDR3 contains 18 residues. CDR3: CASSLAGGPSSGANVLTF. The CDR3 DNA reads as TGTGCCAGCAGCTTGGCCGGTGGTCCGAGCTCTGGGGCCAACGTCCTGACTTTC. Full variable domain (missing parts from reference TRBV5-6 and TRBJ2-6): DAGVTQSPTHLIKTRGQQVTLRCSPKSGHDTVSWYQQALGQGPQFIFQYYEEEERQRGNFPDRFSGHQFPNYSSELNVNALLLGDSALYLCASSLAGGPSSGANVLTFGAGSRLTVL.

V gene TRBV5-1 combines with J gene TRBJ1-1; tentatively, D is TRBD1 (6 bases). CDR3 length equals 13 residues. Trimming took off 5 bases at V and 4 bases at J, with 12 bases between the two ends. CDR1 and CDR2 (germline): SGHRS, YFSETQ. CDR3 protein: CASSWGAVTEAFF. CDR3 DNA: TGCGCCAGCAGTTGGGGGGCGGTCACTGAAGCTTTCTTT.

This chain joins TRBV2 and TRBJ2-3, with a weak D call TRBD1 (7 bases). The CDR3 runs to 14 residues. The V gene's germline CDR1 is SNHLY and CDR2 FYNNEI. V gave up 8 bases and J gave up 7 bases, with 19 bases separating them. The CDR3 loop reads CASGSGGPPNTQYF. CDR3 in DNA: TGTGCCAGCGGATCAGGGGGGCCCCCCAATACGCAGTATTTT.

Many counts were recorded for this clonotype. V usage is TRBV10-3 and J usage is TRBJ2-2; D unclear. This CDR3 contains 15 residues. Trimming took 0 bases from V and 4 from J, leaving 9 bases between them. Germline V gene sequence: CDR1 ENHRY, CDR2 SYGVKD. CDR3 region: CAISESWSATGELFF. Here the CDR3 DNA reads TGTGCCATCAGTGAGTCGTGGTCGGCCACCGGGGAGCTGTTTTTT.

V is TRBV10-3 and J is TRBJ2-5; 10 nucleotides match TRBD1. After removal of 3 bases from V and 5 bases from J, the junction contained 9 bases not matched to a gene. This CDR3 has 16 amino acids. Germline values: CDR1 ENHRY, CDR2 SYGVKD. The CDR3 loop is CAISESTPGQGETQYF. Written as DNA, the CDR3 is TGTGCCATCAGTGAATCCACTCCGGGACAGGGGGAGACCCAGTACTTC.

This clonotype was seen a handful of times. J is TRBJ2-3 and V is TRBV4-1; TRBD1 agrees at 8 bases. The length of the CDR3 is 14 residues. V gave up 4 bases and J gave up 4 bases; unmatched junction bases: 4. Per germline, CDR1 MGHRA and CDR2 YSYEKL. CDR3 bases: TGCGCCAGCAGCCTAGGGACAGGCGCAGATACGCAGTATTTT. Its translation is CASSLGTGADTQYF.

The gene calls are TRBV11-2 and TRBJ2-3; 11 bases match TRBD2. The CDR3 sequence is 17 residues long. J gave up 4 bases and V 5 bases, and 11 bases lay outside the gene matches. Germline V gene lookup returns CDR1 SGHAT and CDR2 FQNNGV. The CDR3 bases are TGTGCCAGCAGCCCCGTGCAACTAGCGGGAGTCCCAGATACGCAGTATTTT. Encoded protein: CASSPVQLAGVPDTQYF.

This clonotype has only a few counts. The chain uses TRBV10-3 and TRBJ2-1; 11 nucleotides match TRBD2. Looked up from germline, CDR1 is ENHRY and CDR2 is SYGVKD. The CDR3 loop spans 16 amino acids. The V and J ends lost 3 bases and 5 bases, in that order; junction bases with no gene match: 6. The CDR3 protein is CAISDPTSGANNEQFF. The DNA of the CDR3 is TGTGCCATCAGTGACCCGACTAGCGGGGCTAACAATGAGCAGTTCTTC.

This clonotype was observed a handful of times. V and J are TRBV12-3 or TRBV12-4 and TRBJ1-6; a weak D match, TRBD1 (6 bases). CDR3 length: 15 residues. Trimming left V 6 bases short and J 7 bases short, with 16 bases between. The chain's CDR3 is CASRRGRQGNSPLHF. CDR3 sequence (DNA): TGTGCCAGCAGACGAGGGCGGCAGGGGAATTCACCCCTCCACTTT.

The chain links TRBV5-5 to TRBJ2-7; no firm D call. The CDR3 runs 14 residues. With 0 bases removed from V and 1 base from J, the gap between germline ends came to 8 bases. Germline CDR1 reads SGHKS; CDR2 reads YYEKEE (reference sequence). CDR3 in amino acids: CASSLDWGSYEQYF. For the CDR3, the DNA is TGTGCCAGCAGCTTGGACTGGGGATCCTACGAGCAGTACTTC.

This clonotype was found a few times. The chain is built from TRBV20-1 and TRBJ2-5, with D possibly TRBD1 on 5 matching bases. Trimming pared 1 base from V and 4 bases from J, leaving 19 bases between. Germline loops: CDR1 DFQATT, CDR2 SNEGSKA (reference sequence). CDR3 length: 16 amino acids. This CDR3 is CSARVGQGSVRETQYF. In DNA form, the CDR3 reads TGCAGTGCTAGAGTAGGGCAGGGATCTGTTCGAGAGACCCAGTACTTC.

The chain uses TRBV5-1 and TRBJ2-5; weak D call: TRBD1 (6 bases). V lost 0 bases and J 5 bases, leaving 17 bases between the germline ends. This CDR3 is built from 16 residues. Germline V gene data show CDR1 as SGHRS and CDR2 as YFSETQ. CDR3 in DNA: TGCGCCAGCAGCTTGGAAGGTGGCAGGGGTTCTGAGACCCAGTACTTC. Translated: CASSLEGGRGSETQYF.

The genes are TRBV18 and TRBJ2-3; 7 bases fit TRBD2. The V gene end was trimmed by 2 bases and the J gene end by 0 bases; junction bases not matched to a gene: 5. This CDR3 contains 16 residues. Per the germline V gene, CDR1 is KGHSH and CDR2 is LQKENI. In DNA, the CDR3 is TGTGCCAGCTCACCATCGGGAGGAGCTAGCACAGATACGCAGTATTTT. This sequence encodes CASSPSGGASTDTQYF.

The chain combines TRBV20-1 with TRBJ1-2; 8 nucleotides agree with TRBD1. Germline V gene lookup returns CDR1 DFQATT and CDR2 SNEGSKA (reference sequence). V was clipped by 6 bases and J by 5 bases; unmatched bases: 11. The length of the CDR3 is 14 residues. CDR3: CSARAGGSSYGYTF. CDR3 bases: TGCAGTGCCAGGGCAGGGGGCTCTAGTTATGGCTACACCTTC.

A few counts support this clonotype. The rearrangement joins TRBV7-2 to TRBJ1-6; the D is unclear. The CDR3 spans 14 residues. CDR1 and CDR2 (germline): SGHTA, FQGNSA. Trimming removed 1 base at V and 2 bases at J, with 3 bases between. CDR3 DNA: TGTGCCAGCAGCTTAGGGACCTATAATTCACCCCTCCACTTT. It specifies CASSLGTYNSPLHF.

This clonotype was detected only a few times. The chain employs TRBV6-1 and TRBJ1-2, with a possible D match to TRBD1 (6 bases). Per the germline V gene, CDR1 is MNHNS and CDR2 is SASEGT. CDR3 length equals 13 residues. V lost 7 bases and J 3 bases, leaving 12 bases between the germline ends. CDR3 protein: CASNGGGDYGYTF. CDR3 bases: TGTGCCAGCAACGGGGGCGGGGACTATGGCTACACCTTC.

V usage is TRBV3-1 and J usage is TRBJ2-7; TRBD2 matches at 7 bases. The CDR3 is 14 residues long. V gave up 4 bases and J gave up 2 bases; unmatched junction bases: 5. The germline gives CDR1 LGHDT, CDR2 YNNKEL (reference sequence). The CDR3 coding sequence is TGTGCCAGCAGCCCTGGGGGAGGGGCCTACGAGCAGTACTTC. It encodes CASSPGGGAYEQYF.

V gene TRBV20-1 combines with J gene TRBJ2-3, with D tentatively TRBD2 (6 bases). The V gene lost 5 bases and the J gene lost 5 bases, with 14 bases spanning the gap. Germline V gene data show CDR1 as DFQATT and CDR2 as SNEGSKA (reference sequence). The CDR3 consists of 13 residues. CDR3 amino acids: CSASRASVDTQYF. CDR3 DNA: TGCAGTGCTTCGAGAGCTAGCGTAGATACGCAGTATTTT.

The gene calls are TRBV12-3 or TRBV12-4 and TRBJ2-7; no firm D call. V lost 5 bases and J lost 7, with 15 bases in between. The CDR3 is 13 residues long. CDR3 amino acids: CASSPYRTQEQYF. CDR3 nucleotide sequence: TGTGCCAGCAGTCCCTATCGGACCCAAGAGCAGTACTTC.

In this sample, this clonotype turned up a few times. This rearrangement joins TRBV12-3 or TRBV12-4 to TRBJ1-4, with a tentative D call TRBD1 (6 bases). The germline V and J ends were trimmed by 5 bases and 10 bases, with 14 bases remaining between them. The CDR3 contains 13 residues. The CDR3 DNA reads TGTGCCAGCAGTCCCCCCGGGGGCCCAAAACTGTTTTTT. Residues: CASSPPGGPKLFF.